The clone carrying this TCR beta chain was detected ten times or more. Antigen unknown. CDR3 length: 15 residues. Deletions cut 2 bases from V and 0 bases from J, with 7 bases between. Germline assignment: CDR1 SGHTA and CDR2 FQGTGA. The entry originates in a study of human T cells and chemical hapten exposure. Study-level background: The scalp of each patient received a weekly diphenylcyclopropenone dose for the full roughly 25-week study. It was small differences in pooled library volume that mainly caused per-sample TCR yields to vary.

Study results and limitations: Positive correlation was observed between PT1 expanded TCR counts and patch test score.

Time point of the sample: patch test 3, about 24 weeks after DPC sensitization. The treatment: therapeutic diphenylcyclopropenone sensitization with weekly scalp DPC. TCRdb re-derived calls from the RACE reads in MiXCR, one entry per CDR3 protein. The sample has about 170,000 distinct CDR3 sequences, about a quarter seen once. This sequence was found in a woman between 18 and 29 years old with alopecia areata. Some clones in this sample may be carry-over from other donors' samples. The chain links TRBV7-3 to TRBJ2-2; D possibly corresponds to TRBD2 (6 bases). This sample comprised whole blood, obtained in connection with sensitization to the hapten diphenylcyclopropenone (DPC). CDR3 nucleotide sequence: TGTGCCAGCAGCTTAGGGGGGTCGAACACCGGGGAGCTGTTTTTT. Residues: CASSLGGSNTGELFF.